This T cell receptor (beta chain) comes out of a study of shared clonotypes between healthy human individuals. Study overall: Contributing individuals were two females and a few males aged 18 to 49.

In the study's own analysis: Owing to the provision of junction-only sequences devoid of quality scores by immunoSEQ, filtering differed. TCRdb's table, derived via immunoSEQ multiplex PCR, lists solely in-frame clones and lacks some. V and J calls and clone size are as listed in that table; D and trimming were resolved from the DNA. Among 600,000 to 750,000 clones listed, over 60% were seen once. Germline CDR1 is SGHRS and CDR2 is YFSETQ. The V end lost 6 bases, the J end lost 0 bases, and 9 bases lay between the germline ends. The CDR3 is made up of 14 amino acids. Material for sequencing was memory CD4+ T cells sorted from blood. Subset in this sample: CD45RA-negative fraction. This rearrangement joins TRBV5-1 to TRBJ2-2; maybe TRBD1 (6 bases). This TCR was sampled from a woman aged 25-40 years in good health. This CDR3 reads CASMQGTNTGELFF. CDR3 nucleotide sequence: TGCGCCAGCATGCAGGGGACGAACACCGGGGAGCTGTTTTTT.